These 5 T cell receptor beta chains came from one sample sequenced in a study of T cell clonality in common variable immunodeficiency. No antigen has been assigned to these receptors. The assay was immunoSEQ multiplex PCR, and TCRdb's table has in-frame clones only and misses some. Listed for the sample are under 40,000 clones, none seen a single time. The study, taken as a whole, reports: Fewer deletions and N-nucleotide insertions were reportedly seen in common variable immunodeficiency TCR beta sequences.

Input material: peripheral blood mononuclear cells. Source of these receptors: a human donor with common variable immunodeficiency.

Concerning this clone itself: The CDR3 extends 3 residues past the end of the read, so its final part is completed from the germline J gene. The chain recombines TRBV13 with TRBJ2-3, with 8 positions matching TRBD1. The J segment lost 4 bases and the V segment lost 1 base, leaving 7 bases of the junction unmatched. The CDR3 length is 16 residues. Germline V gene sequence: CDR1 PRHDT, CDR2 FYEKMQ (reference sequence). The DNA read from the CDR3 is TGTGCCAGCAGCTTAGACGGGAGACAGGGGCCAGATACG. This gives the protein CASSLDGRQGPDT. Given in full, the CDR3 is CASSLDGRQGPDTQYF.

This clone was detected many times. The read gets to within 3 residues of the CDR3 end, and the germline J gene fills in the rest. This sequence joins TRBV5-5 and TRBJ2-7; either TRBD1 or TRBD2 may fit D (5 bases each). Germline lookup yields CDR1 SGHKS and CDR2 YYEKEE (reference sequence). The CDR3 totals 14 residues. The germline V and J ends were trimmed by 4 bases and 6 bases, with 17 bases remaining between them. The CDR3: CASSPWGAGLEQYF. Incomplete CDR3 DNA: TGTGCCAGCAGCCCCTGGGGAGCAGGGCTCGAG.

The sample holds many counts of this clone. Read sequence stops 3 residues before the CDR3 end, and the germline J gene provides the missing end. The V gene is TRBV7-3, the J gene TRBJ2-3, with D hard to call. Germline values: CDR1 SGHTA, CDR2 FQGTGA. The V end was cut by 3 bases, the J end by 4 bases, with 5 bases between. This CDR3 comprises 12 residues. Incomplete CDR3 DNA: TGTGCCAGCAGCTTTTCAGCAGATACG. It encodes CASSFSADT. The CDR3 in full is CASSFSADTQYF.

This clone was detected a few times. The read finishes 3 residues shy of the CDR3 end, and the germline J gene is used to complete it. V and J are TRBV6-1 and TRBJ1-1, with D perhaps matching TRBD1 (5 bases). The CDR3 totals 14 residues. V was trimmed by 4 bases and J by 1 base, leaving 10 bases between them. Germline CDR1 reads MNHNS; CDR2 reads SASEGT. The CDR3 DNA, read in part, is TGTGCCAGCAGTGTGGGGGGTCCGAACACTGAA. This codes for CASSVGGPNTE. The CDR3 reads in full as CASSVGGPNTEAFF.

This clone occurred a few times. The read ends 3 residues shy of where the CDR3 ends; the end is completed using the germline J gene. The V and J genes are TRBV19 and TRBJ1-5; 11 bases align to TRBD1. The CDR3 contains 16 residues. V lost 7 bases, J lost 4 bases, and 9 bases stayed unmatched. Germline lookup yields CDR1 LNHDA and CDR2 SQIVND (reference sequence). CDR3 region: CASTDRGRGGNQPQHF. CDR3 bases read: TGTGCCAGTACGGACAGGGGGCGGGGTGGGAATCAGCCC.